One and the same sample provided the 14 T cell receptor beta chains below, sequenced in a study of T cell responses to AZD1222 COVID-19 vaccine. The table came from immunoSEQ multiplex PCR; TCRdb's copy has only in-frame clones and leaves some out. The sample includes fewer than 65,000 clones, around 89% of them seen just once. This material consisted of peripheral blood, taken 28 days after the second AZD1222 dose. The receptors derive from an adult who received the AZD1222 COVID-19 vaccine.

The rearrangement joins TRBV19 to TRBJ1-3; 7 bases are shared with TRBD1. V shed 3 bases and J 0 bases; nucleotides not matched to a gene: 2. Germline V lookup: CDR1 LNHDA, CDR2 SQIVND (reference sequence). The CDR3 has 15 residues. CDR3: CASSMGDSSGNTIYF. The CDR3 coding sequence is TGTGCCAGTAGTATGGGGGACAGCTCTGGAAACACCATATATTTT.

The J gene is TRBJ2-1, the V gene TRBV7-8, with 7 bases identical to TRBD2. J lost 6 bases, V lost 5 bases, and 7 bases had no gene match. The CDR3 contains 14 residues. Germline V CDR1 and CDR2: SGHVS, FQNEAQ. The CDR3 region is CASSPLTSRNEQFF. CDR3 coding DNA: TGTGCCAGCAGCCCTTTGACTAGCCGCAATGAGCAGTTCTTC.

The chain recombines TRBV2 with TRBJ2-1; D uncertain. The CDR3 is 13 amino acids. Germline CDR1 is SNHLY and CDR2 is FYNNEI. V lost 5 bases and J lost 5, with 10 bases in between. The CDR3 here is CASSPVTNNEQFF. CDR3 coding DNA: TGTGCCAGCAGTCCCGTCACCAACAATGAGCAGTTCTTC.

The V and J genes are TRBV7-8 and TRBJ1-4, with 9 bases identical to TRBD1. The CDR3 sequence is 17 residues long. Germline V CDR1 and CDR2: SGHVS, FQNEAQ. V was clipped by 5 bases and J by 4 bases; unmatched bases: 11. The CDR3 loop is CASSASGTGTINEKLFF. The CDR3, as DNA: TGTGCCAGCAGCGCAAGCGGGACAGGGACAATTAATGAAAAACTGTTTTTT.

The chain links TRBV30 to TRBJ1-6, with D perhaps TRBD1 (6 bases). The ends were cut back, 3 bases at V and 6 bases at J, with 12 bases in the middle. The germline gives CDR1 GTSNPN, CDR2 SVGIG (reference sequence). This CDR3 region has 14 residues. CDR3 loop: CAWSVRGGNSPLHF. The CDR3 DNA follows: TGTGCCTGGAGCGTCAGGGGAGGTAATTCACCCCTCCACTTT.

V and J are TRBV24-1 and TRBJ2-1; TRBD2 matches 10 bases. CDR1 KGHDR and CDR2 SFDVKD come from the germline V gene. V lost 4 bases and J lost 4; bases outside the gene matches: 6. This CDR3 comprises 16 residues. CDR3 loop: CATSDLTSGIYNEQFF. As DNA, the CDR3 is TGTGCCACCAGTGACCTCACTAGCGGGATTTACAATGAGCAGTTCTTC.

In its sample, this clone was seen a few times. The CDR3 here is CASSLGSTPAYEQYF. CDR3 bases: TGTGCCAGCAGTTTAGGCTCAACCCCGGCCTACGAGCAGTACTTC. This rearrangement joins TRBV27 to TRBJ2-7; the D is unclear. From germline, CDR1 is MNHEY and CDR2 SMNVEV (reference sequence). The CDR3 is 15 amino acids. Trimming removed 2 bases at V and 2 bases at J, with 13 bases between.

The chain has TRBV7-8 and TRBJ1-1; D gene uncertain. The V gene lost 0 bases and the J gene lost 5 bases, with 10 bases spanning the gap. CDR1 is SGHVS, CDR2 FQNEAQ, per germline. CDR3 length equals 14 residues. This CDR3 reads CASSLAYGGTEAFF. The CDR3 coding sequence is TGTGCCAGCAGCTTAGCTTATGGTGGGACTGAAGCTTTCTTT.

V and J are TRBV29-1 and TRBJ1-2; 8 bases map to TRBD1. From germline, CDR1 is SQVTM and CDR2 ANQGSEA. The CDR3 has 15 residues. Germline trimming cut 0 bases from V and 4 bases from J; bases unmatched to any gene: 7. The CDR3 sequence: CSVEDAGGAGYGYTF. As DNA, the CDR3 is TGCAGCGTTGAAGATGCAGGGGGCGCGGGCTATGGCTACACCTTC. Full variable domain (outside the CDR3, taken from reference TRBV29-1 and TRBJ1-2): SAVISQKPSRDICQRGTSLTIQCQVDSQVTMMFWYRQQPGQSLTLIATANQGSEATYESGFVIDKFPISRPNLTFSTLTVSNMSPEDSSIYLCSVEDAGGAGYGYTFGSGTRLTVV.

The chain combines TRBV19 with TRBJ2-7, with D hard to call. Germline CDR1 LNHDA, CDR2 SQIVND (reference sequence). The CDR3 consists of 14 residues. V was trimmed by 8 bases and J by 3 bases, leaving 17 bases between them. CDR3 DNA: TGTGCCAGTGCTACCCTGGAGTCCGACTACGAGCAGTACTTC. Amino acids: CASATLESDYEQYF.

The CDR3 DNA is TGTGCCAGCACGAACAGTGGGGGTAACTATGGCTACACCTTC. Protein product: CASTNSGGNYGYTF. The rearrangement uses TRBV9 and TRBJ1-2; a weak D match, TRBD1 (5 bases). V lost 6 bases and J 1 base, leaving 13 bases between the germline ends. Per the germline V gene, CDR1 is SGDLS and CDR2 is YYNGEE. The CDR3 totals 14 residues.

The gene calls are TRBV19 and TRBJ2-7; 8 bases line up with TRBD1. The CDR3 spans 15 residues. Per germline, CDR1 LNHDA and CDR2 SQIVND (reference sequence). The V and J ends lost 6 bases and 0 bases, in that order; junction bases with no gene match: 7. The CDR3: CASSGQGLGSYEQYF. CDR3 nucleotides: TGTGCCAGTAGCGGACAGGGTCTGGGCTCCTACGAGCAGTACTTC.

The chain is built from TRBV19 and TRBJ1-1; 8 bases agree with TRBD1. The germline CDR1 and CDR2 sequences are LNHDA and SQIVND (reference sequence). This CDR3 is 14 amino acids long. With 6 bases clipped from V and 1 base from J, the junction kept 4 bases outside the gene matches. The CDR3 protein is CASRDRGGNTEAFF. DNA for the CDR3: TGTGCCAGTAGAGACAGGGGAGGGAACACTGAAGCTTTCTTT.

The rearrangement links TRBV7-9 to TRBJ1-2; D not certain. The CDR3 has 13 amino acids. The ends were cut back, 5 bases at V and 13 bases at J, with 20 bases in the middle. Germline V gene sequence: CDR1 SEHNR, CDR2 FQNEAQ (reference sequence). The CDR3 DNA reads as TGTGCCAGCAGCGATCCACCCGGCACGGATGCCACCTTC. As protein: CASSDPPGTDATF.